These T cell receptor beta chains were read from a single sample in a study of blood T cell repertoires in COVID-19. Clones were read by immunoSEQ multiplex PCR, and TCRdb kept only the in-frame ones, dropping some. The repertoire has 45,000 to 55,000 clones, 80% to 90% of them found once; the top ten carry less than 4.5%. The specimen was peripheral blood. The receptor source for this set is a human donor in a cohort sampled during active COVID-19. The CDR3 runs from the conserved cysteine through the conserved F or W. A D gene is named only where the DNA matches it firmly. Clone sizes are given selectively: once, few, many, or a class where the clone is expanded.

size	V	D	J	DNA	CDR3
NA	TRBV5-4	TRBD2	TRBJ2-1	TGTGCCAGCAGCCCGGGACTAGCGGGAGGGATCAACAATGAGCAGTTCTTC	CASSPGLAGGINNEQFF
NA	TRBV5-1	NA	TRBJ2-7	TGCGCCAGCAGCTTGGATGCGGGACAGCAGTACGAGCAGTACTTC	CASSLDAGQQYEQYF
NA	TRBV2	TRBD2	TRBJ2-5	TGTGCCAGCAGTGACCTCGGGACTAGTGGGGAGACCCAGTACTTC	CASSDLGTSGETQYF
NA	TRBV5-1	TRBD1	TRBJ2-2	TGCGCCAGCAGCCACAGGACAGGATCCCGGAACACCGGGGAGCTGTTTTTT	CASSHRTGSRNTGELFF
NA	TRBV11-2	NA	TRBJ2-3	TGTGCCAGCAGCCACACAGATACGCAGTATTTT	CASSHTDTQYF
NA	TRBV20-1	TRBD2	TRBJ2-1	TGCAGTGCTAGTGCGGGGGGTAGCTCCTACAATGAGCAGTTCTTC	CSASAGGSSYNEQFF
NA	TRBV12-3/TRBV12-4	NA	TRBJ1-2	TGTGCCAGCAGTAGAGGGCCTTGGGGCTACACCTTC	CASSRGPWGYTF
NA	TRBV7-8	TRBD1	TRBJ1-2	TGTGCCAGCAGCCAGCAGCTCGCAGGGGGCGCTTCCTATGGCTACACCTTC	CASSQQLAGGASYGYTF
NA	TRBV21-1	NA	TRBJ1-4	TGTGCCAGCACCCCCCGGGGGGAACGGGGTGAAAAACTGTTTTTT	CASTPRGERGEKLFF
NA	TRBV7-7	TRBD1	TRBJ2-2	TGTGCCAGCAGCTGGGGACAGGGAAGGACCGGGGAGCTGTTTTTT	CASSWGQGRTGELFF
NA	TRBV30	NA	TRBJ2-7	TGTGCCTGGAGTCCTTTGGACAGTTCCTACGAGCAGTACTTC	CAWSPLDSSYEQYF
NA	TRBV28	TRBD1	TRBJ1-3	TGTGCCAGCAGTATATTACAGGGGGCTGGAAACACCATATATTTT	CASSILQGAGNTIYF
NA	TRBV18	TRBD2	TRBJ2-1	TGTGCCAGCTCACCAGACCTAGCGGGGGGGAATGAGCAGTTCTTC	CASSPDLAGGNEQFF
NA	TRBV5-6	NA	TRBJ2-5	TGTGCCAGCAGCTCAACCGGGGGTGAGACCCAGTACTTC	CASSSTGGETQYF
NA	TRBV5-1	TRBD2	TRBJ2-5	TGCGCCAGCAGCTTGGAGGCGGGCGGGAGGGCCTCAGAGACCCAGTACTTC	CASSLEAGGRASETQYF
NA	TRBV18	TRBD2	TRBJ2-5	TGTGCCAGCTCACCAAGAGGACTAGCGGGGGGACAAGAGACCCAGTACTTC	CASSPRGLAGGQETQYF
few	TRBV6-5	TRBD2	TRBJ2-7	TGTGCCAGCAGCGCCCCGGGACTAGTTCGTGAGCAGTACTTC	CASSAPGLVREQYF
NA	TRBV2	TRBD2	TRBJ2-7	TGTGCCAACAGAAGAACTAGCGTCAGTCACGAGCAGTACTTC	CANRRTSVSHEQYF
NA	TRBV18	NA	TRBJ1-5	TGTGCCAGCTCGTTACAGGGACAATCCCATCGGCCCCAGCATTTT	CASSLQGQSHRPQHF
NA	TRBV30	NA	TRBJ2-7	TGTGCCTGGAGCGGGTCCCCCTACGAGCAGTACTTC	CAWSGSPYEQYF
NA	TRBV6-5	TRBD1	TRBJ2-7	TGTGCCAGCAGCGCTGGGACAGGGGGCTTCTACGAGCAGTACTTC	CASSAGTGGFYEQYF
once	TRBV6-6	NA	TRBJ1-5	TGTGCCAGCAGTTACTCGATGAGAGATAGCAATCAGCCCCAGCATTTT	CASSYSMRDSNQPQHF
NA	TRBV28	TRBD2	TRBJ2-1	TGTGCCAGCGCCATGGGGGGGAGCTCCTACAATGAGCAGTTCTTC	CASAMGGSSYNEQFF
NA	TRBV20-1	NA	TRBJ2-5	TGCAGTGCTGGACTCGGGATGGCCCAGTACTTC	CSAGLGMAQYF
NA	TRBV28	NA	TRBJ1-2	TGTGCCAGCAGTTTAGGGGCCTCGCAGGGTCGCTATGGCTACACCTTC	CASSLGASQGRYGYTF
once	TRBV3-1/TRBV3-2	TRBD2	TRBJ2-1	TGTGCCAGCAGCCAAGGGCTAGCGGGGGCCAATGAGCAGTTCTTC	CASSQGLAGANEQFF
once	TRBV5-1	NA	TRBJ2-1	TGCGCCAGCAGCTTGGGGACAGCTCCTGTGGGGCAGTTCTTC	CASSLGTAPVGQFF
once	TRBV2	NA	TRBJ2-5	TGTGCCAGCAGCCGGGACTTGGGGGAGACCCAGTACTTC	CASSRDLGETQYF
NA	TRBV12-3/TRBV12-4	NA	TRBJ2-7	TGTGCCAGCAGTTTAGACAGGTCCTACGAGCAGTACTTC	CASSLDRSYEQYF
NA	TRBV4-1	NA	TRBJ2-7	TGCGCCAGCAGCCAAGATACAGGGTTTGACGACGAGCAGTACTTC	CASSQDTGFDDEQYF
NA	TRBV14	TRBD1	TRBJ2-7	TGTGCCAGCAGCCAAGGGAGGGACAGGGGCTACGAGCAGTACTTC	CASSQGRDRGYEQYF
once	TRBV19	NA	TRBJ2-1	TGTGCCAGTAGTACCCCCGCCTACAATGAGCAGTTCTTC	CASSTPAYNEQFF
few	TRBV11-3	TRBD2	TRBJ2-7	TGTGCCAGCAGCCTAGAGAGCGGGGGCCGCAGTGAGCAGTACTTC	CASSLESGGRSEQYF
NA	TRBV14	TRBD2	TRBJ2-5	TGTGCCAGCAGCCAAGTATCCGGCCTAGCGGGAGAGGAGACCCAGTACTTC	CASSQVSGLAGEETQYF
NA	TRBV6-5	NA	TRBJ1-1	TGTGCCAGCACAGGACAGCCCATCCACACTGAAGCTTTCTTT	CASTGQPIHTEAFF
NA	TRBV5-1	TRBD1	TRBJ1-6	TGCGCCAGCAGCTGGACGACAGGGGCAAATTCACCCCTCCACTTT	CASSWTTGANSPLHF
NA	TRBV4-2	NA	TRBJ2-7	TGTGCCAGCAGCCACTTAGGGCTCGAGGGCAGAGGAACCTACGAGCAATACTTC	CASSHLGLEGRGTYEQYF
NA	TRBV5-5	NA	TRBJ1-3	TGTGCCAGCAGCTTCCACGACAGATCGAGCTCTGGAAACACCATATATTTT	CASSFHDRSSSGNTIYF
NA	TRBV28	NA	TRBJ1-2	TGTGCCAGCAGTTTGGCCCACGCCAGGGTGGGGTATGGCTACACCTTC	CASSLAHARVGYGYTF
NA	TRBV3-1/TRBV3-2	NA	TRBJ2-3	TGTGCCAGCAGCACTGAAACTTACGCAGATACGCAGTATTTT	CASSTETYADTQYF
NA	TRBV20-1	NA	TRBJ2-7	TGCAGTGCTAGTGGCGAGCGGACTCTAAGCTCCTACGAGCAGTACTTC	CSASGERTLSSYEQYF
NA	TRBV18	TRBD1	TRBJ1-4	TGTGCCAGCTCACCACCGGGACAGGATGCAAAAACTAATGAAAAACTGTTTTTT	CASSPPGQDAKTNEKLFF
once	TRBV23-1	TRBD1	TRBJ1-2	TGCGCCAGCAGTCCCAGTTTGGGACAGGGGGCCTTCACCTTC	CASSPSLGQGAFTF
NA	TRBV19	TRBD2	TRBJ2-2	TGTGCCAGTACACCGGGACTAGCGGACACCGGGGAGCTGTTTTTT	CASTPGLADTGELFF
NA	TRBV5-1	NA	TRBJ1-1	TGCGCCAGCAGCATGGAACCGGGGACTGAAGCTTTCTTT	CASSMEPGTEAFF
NA	TRBV7-9	TRBD2	TRBJ2-1	TGTGCCAGCAGCTTAGAACGGTCTAGCGGGTACAATGAGCAGTTCTTC	CASSLERSSGYNEQFF
NA	TRBV18	NA	TRBJ2-1	TGTGCCAGCTCACGGGAGACCGGAGACGAGCAGTTCTTC	CASSRETGDEQFF
NA	TRBV27	TRBD1	TRBJ1-6	TGTGCCAGCAAAGGGACAGGGGATTTTTCACCCCTCCACTTT	CASKGTGDFSPLHF
NA	TRBV10-3	NA	TRBJ1-5	TGTGCCCCCTTTAGCAATCAGCCCCAGCATTTT	CAPFSNQPQHF
NA	TRBV9	TRBD2	TRBJ2-3	TGTGCCAGCAGCCCGCTGACTAGCGGGGGGGCCACAGATACGCAGTATTTT	CASSPLTSGGATDTQYF
NA	TRBV6-5	NA	TRBJ1-3	TGTGCCAGCAGTTATTCGACAGGTTTGGGAAACACCATATATTTT	CASSYSTGLGNTIYF
once	TRBV30	TRBD2	TRBJ2-7	TGTGCCTGGGGGCCCGCTGTTGGAGGGAGGGACGAGCAGTACTTC	CAWGPAVGGRDEQYF
NA	TRBV6-2/TRBV6-3	TRBD1	TRBJ2-2	TGTGCCAGCAGTTACTCGACAGGGACCGGGGAGCTGTTTTTT	CASSYSTGTGELFF
NA	TRBV11-2	NA	TRBJ1-4	TGTGCCAGCAGCTTAGGGCAGTCGGAGGATGAAAAACTGTTTTTT	CASSLGQSEDEKLFF